The TCR beta chain under discussion was sequenced for a study of shared clonotypes between healthy human individuals. The germline gives CDR1 LGHNA, CDR2 YNFKEQ. The J segment lost 9 bases and the V segment lost 1 base, leaving 9 bases of the junction unmatched. CDR3 length: 17 residues. Profiled with immunoSEQ multiplex PCR; TCRdb holds only in-frame clones, not every one. In the table there are over 400,000 clones, roughly 80% of which are singletons. This clone was counted between two and nine times. The sample was PBMCs. The V gene is TRBV4-2, the J gene TRBJ2-1, with 13 bases aligning to TRBD2. The sequence was collected from a woman aged 40-49 years in good health. Some clones in this sample may be carry-over from other donors' samples. CDR3 coding DNA: TGTGCCAGCAGCCAAGTTTCGGGGGGACTAGCGGGACGTGAGCAGTTCTTC. Translating it yields CASSQVSGGLAGREQFF.